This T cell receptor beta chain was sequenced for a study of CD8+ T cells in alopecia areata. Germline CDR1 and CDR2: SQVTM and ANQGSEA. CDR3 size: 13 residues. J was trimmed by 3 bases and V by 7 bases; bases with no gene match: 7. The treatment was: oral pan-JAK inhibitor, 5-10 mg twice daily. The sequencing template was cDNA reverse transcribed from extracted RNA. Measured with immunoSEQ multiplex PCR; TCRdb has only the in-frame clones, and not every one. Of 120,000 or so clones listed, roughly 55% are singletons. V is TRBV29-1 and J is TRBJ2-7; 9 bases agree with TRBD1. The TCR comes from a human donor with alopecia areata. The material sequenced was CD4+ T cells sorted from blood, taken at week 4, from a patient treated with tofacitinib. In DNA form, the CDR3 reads TGCAGCGCCCAGAGGGACAGGGACTACGAGCAGTACTTC. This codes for CSAQRDRDYEQYF.